Following are 28 T cell receptor beta chains from one sample sequenced in a study of cytomegalovirus exposure and HLA in healthy donors. PCR amplification relied on 60 Vbeta primers (plus 13 Jbeta primers). Using immunoSEQ multiplex PCR, the repertoire was profiled, and TCRdb retains in-frame clones only, with some absent. The profile shows about 190,000 clones, 80% of them singletons. The sequencing input was PBMCs. The receptors derive from a boy between 10 and 17 years old in good health and CMV-seronegative.

Only a few counts were recorded for this clone. The chain is built from TRBV6-4 and TRBJ1-6, with D unclear. Germline V gene data show CDR1 as MRHNA and CDR2 as SNTAGT. The CDR3 is 14 residues long. The V and J ends lost 4 bases and 6 bases respectively, with 10 bases between them. In DNA form, the CDR3 reads TGTGCCAGCAGTGTTGCGGCCAGTAATTCACCCCTCCACTTT. It is translated as CASSVAASNSPLHF.

V and J are TRBV30 and TRBJ2-1; 7 bases are a match to TRBD1. Looked up from germline, CDR1 is GTSNPN and CDR2 is SVGIG (reference sequence). Losses at the gene ends were 3 bases for V and 8 bases for J; bases not matched to a gene: 7. This CDR3 is built from 13 residues. The CDR3 here is CAWSLTGADEQFF. The CDR3 DNA follows: TGTGCCTGGAGCTTAACAGGGGCGGATGAGCAGTTCTTC.

The chain uses TRBV5-4 and TRBJ1-2, with D hard to call. Germline lookup yields CDR1 SGHNT and CDR2 YYREEE (reference sequence). The CDR3 sequence is 14 residues long. Trimming cost V 2 bases and J 4 bases, with 12 bases left between them. This CDR3 reads CASSFMGLIYGYTF. The CDR3 coding sequence is TGTGCCAGCAGCTTCATGGGCCTAATCTATGGCTACACCTTC.

In nucleotides, the CDR3 is TGTGCCAGCGTCCCTGCCCTAGCGGTCTCCTACAATGAGCAGTTCTTC. Translation gives CASVPALAVSYNEQFF. The chain uses TRBV6-6 and TRBJ2-1; 7 bases are a match to TRBD2. This CDR3 comprises 16 residues. V gave up 8 bases and J gave up 0 bases; unmatched junction bases: 10. Germline V gives CDR1 MNHNY, CDR2 SVGAGI (reference sequence).

This clone was picked up a small number of times. V gene TRBV7-9 combines with J gene TRBJ2-7; D might be TRBD2 (6 bases). Germline V gene data show CDR1 as SEHNR and CDR2 as FQNEAQ (reference sequence). CDR3 length equals 18 residues. The ends were cut back, 1 base at V and 6 bases at J, with 25 bases in the middle. DNA of the CDR3: TGTGCCAGCAGCTTAGGGGGATTATATTTAGCGGCTGCTAGCGAGCAGTACTTC. It yields the protein CASSLGGLYLAAASEQYF.

The V gene is TRBV14, the J gene TRBJ2-1; TRBD1 agrees at 9 bases. V was pared by 4 bases and J by 2 bases, with 12 bases of the junction left unmatched. Germline CDR1 reads SGHDN; CDR2 reads FVKESK. CDR3 length: 18 amino acids. In DNA, the CDR3 is TGTGCCAGCAGCCGCGCGTATGGACAGGGGCGCACCTACAATGAGCAGTTCTTC. This encodes CASSRAYGQGRTYNEQFF.

The sample holds one count of this clone. The CDR3 is CASSSYRGRDGYTF. The CDR3 DNA sequence: TGCGCCAGCAGCTCGTACAGGGGACGAGATGGCTACACCTTC. This sequence joins TRBV5-1 and TRBJ1-2; TRBD1 aligns across 7 bases. CDR3 size: 14 residues. CDR1 is SGHRS and CDR2 is YFSETQ in the germline V gene. The trim removed 3 bases at V and 6 bases at J, leaving 8 bases unmatched.

The chain recombines TRBV5-4 with TRBJ2-2, with a weak D call TRBD1 (6 bases). This CDR3 has 15 amino acids. Trimming removed 6 bases at V and 0 bases at J, with 12 bases between. CDR1 is SGHNT and CDR2 is YYREEE in the germline V gene (reference sequence). The CDR3 sequence is CASTTGQTNTGELFF. The CDR3 bases are TGTGCCAGCACAACGGGACAAACGAACACCGGGGAGCTGTTTTTT.

This chain connects TRBV6-5 to TRBJ1-5, with D perhaps TRBD1 (5 bases). The V end was cut by 0 bases, the J end by 11 bases, with 11 bases between. Germline V gene data show CDR1 as MNHEY and CDR2 as SVGAGI. CDR3 size: 13 residues. The CDR3 spells CASSYSQGQSQHF. The DNA for the CDR3 is TGTGCCAGCAGTTACTCTCAGGGCCAGTCCCAGCATTTT.

The chain recombines TRBV30 with TRBJ2-7; perhaps TRBD1 as D (6 bases). The V gene lost 3 bases and the J gene lost 7 bases, with 16 bases spanning the gap. This CDR3 contains 13 residues. The germline V gene encodes CDR1 GTSNPN and CDR2 SVGIG (reference sequence). The chain's CDR3 is CAWRPDRSREQYF. CDR3 DNA sequence: TGTGCCTGGAGGCCTGACAGGTCTCGGGAGCAGTACTTC.

This clone came up once. The chain is built from TRBV7-9 and TRBJ1-3; TRBD1 aligns across 7 bases. Germline trimming cut 4 bases from V and 0 bases from J; bases unmatched to any gene: 6. The CDR3 sequence is 16 residues long. Looked up from germline, CDR1 is SEHNR and CDR2 is FQNEAQ (reference sequence). CDR3: CASSSTGEDSGNTIYF. The CDR3 bases are TGTGCCAGCAGCTCCACAGGGGAAGACTCTGGAAACACCATATATTTT.

The chain has TRBV30 and TRBJ2-7; 15 nucleotides match TRBD2. V was clipped by 5 bases and J by 6 bases; unmatched bases: 8. The CDR3 sequence is 15 residues long. The germline V gene encodes CDR1 GTSNPN and CDR2 SVGIG (reference sequence). The CDR3 region is CAWGDSGLAGGEQYF. The CDR3 coding sequence is TGTGCCTGGGGGGACTCGGGACTAGCGGGAGGCGAGCAGTACTTC.

The CDR3 DNA follows: TGTGCCAGCAGCTCCGCACGACAGGGTTTGGGCTATGGCTACACCTTC. Translation gives CASSSARQGLGYGYTF. The V and J genes are TRBV7-3 and TRBJ1-2; 7 nucleotides match TRBD1. This CDR3 is built from 16 residues. The trim removed 4 bases at V and 4 bases at J, leaving 12 bases unmatched. Germline CDR1 and CDR2: SGHTA and FQGTGA.

V gene TRBV6-5 combines with J gene TRBJ1-2; the D is unclear. The length of the CDR3 is 13 residues. V dropped 4 bases and J dropped 4 bases, with 10 bases sitting between them. Looked up from germline, CDR1 is MNHEY and CDR2 is SVGAGI. CDR3 sequence reads: CASSSLTPYGYTF. The CDR3 DNA reads as TGTGCCAGCAGTTCCCTAACCCCCTATGGCTACACCTTC.

The rearrangement links TRBV28 to TRBJ2-2; no clear D. Germline lookup yields CDR1 MDHEN and CDR2 SYDVKM. The ends were cut back, 1 base at V and 0 bases at J, with 6 bases in the middle. This CDR3 comprises 15 residues. As DNA, the CDR3 is TGTGCCAGCAGTTTATACCGAGCGAACACCGGGGAGCTGTTTTTT. This sequence encodes CASSLYRANTGELFF.

The chain carries TRBV11-2 and TRBJ2-1, with 10 bases lining up with TRBD2. Trimming removed 1 base from V and 3 bases from J; junction bases left unmatched: 3. The CDR3 is made up of 16 amino acids. Germline CDR1 and CDR2: SGHAT and FQNNGV. The CDR3 nucleotides read TGTGCCAGCAGCTTAGTTGGACTAGCGGACTACAATGAGCAGTTCTTC. Amino acids: CASSLVGLADYNEQFF.

V gene TRBV13 combines with J gene TRBJ1-4; 10 positions agree with TRBD1. CDR3 size: 16 residues. Germline V lookup: CDR1 PRHDT, CDR2 FYEKMQ (reference sequence). Unmatched junction bases numbered 11, after V lost 5 bases and J lost 8 bases. The CDR3 region has the DNA TGTGCCAGCAGCATCCGGGACAGGGGCCTAGAAGAAAAACTGTTTTTT. Its protein product is CASSIRDRGLEEKLFF.

This chain uses TRBV6-4 with TRBJ1-1, with a weak D call TRBD1 (5 bases). This CDR3 is 14 amino acids long. Germline V gene sequence: CDR1 MRHNA, CDR2 SNTAGT. V lost 3 bases and J lost 7, with 15 bases in between. CDR3 sequence reads: CASSEKTESVEAFF. The CDR3, as DNA: TGTGCCAGCAGTGAAAAGACAGAGTCCGTTGAAGCTTTCTTT.

This chain joins TRBV7-9 and TRBJ2-7; D remains unclear. The ends were cut back, 4 bases at V and 4 bases at J, with 14 bases in the middle. The germline CDR1 and CDR2 sequences are SEHNR and FQNEAQ (reference sequence). The CDR3 has 14 residues. CDR3 DNA sequence: TGTGCCAGCAGCTCATTAGGTAGCCCTTACGAGCAGTACTTC. This sequence encodes CASSSLGSPYEQYF.

The gene calls are TRBV7-3 and TRBJ2-3; 11 bases fit TRBD2. V gave up 5 bases and J gave up 1 base; unmatched junction bases: 8. This CDR3 is 17 amino acids long. Germline CDR1 reads SGHTA; CDR2 reads FQGTGA. CDR3 loop: CASSQGGTSGRTDTQYF. The CDR3, as DNA: TGTGCCAGCAGCCAGGGCGGGACTAGCGGTCGCACAGATACGCAGTATTTT.

The gene calls are TRBV5-6 and TRBJ1-1, with a tentative D call TRBD1 (5 bases). The germline V gene has CDR1 SGHDT and CDR2 YYEEEE. This CDR3 contains 15 residues. The V and J ends lost 1 base and 2 bases respectively, with 12 bases between them. CDR3 coding DNA: TGTGCCAGCAGCTTGTATCAGGGATCCAACACTGAAGCTTTCTTT. It is translated as CASSLYQGSNTEAFF.

The genes are TRBV28 and TRBJ1-1; 8 nucleotides align to TRBD1. The germline V gene encodes CDR1 MDHEN and CDR2 SYDVKM. With V trimmed by 5 bases and J by 10 bases, 9 bases remained unmatched. The CDR3 totals 13 residues. The CDR3 region has the DNA TGTGCCAGCAGTGGTAGCAGGGGGCGGCGAGCTTTCTTT. It yields the protein CASSGSRGRRAFF.

In its sample, this clone was seen a few times. A junction boundary mismatches the germline segment, possibly from a read error. The chain's CDR3 is CASSRTGDHPQHF. Here the CDR3 DNA reads TGTGCCAGCAGCCGGACAGGGGATCATCCCCAGCATTTT. The chain has TRBV7-9 and TRBJ1-5; 9 bases align to TRBD1. The CDR3 has 13 residues. Germline lookup yields CDR1 SEHNR and CDR2 FQNEAQ (reference sequence). Full variable domain (outside the CDR3, taken from reference TRBV7-9 and TRBJ1-5): DTGVSQNPRHKITKRGQNVTFRCDPISEHNRLYWYRQTLGQGPEFLTYFQNEAQLEKSRLLSDRFSAERPKGSFSTLEIQRTEQGDSAMYLCASSRTGDHPQHFGDGTRLSIL.

The V and J genes are TRBV9 and TRBJ2-2; D not certain. V shed 0 bases and J shed 11 bases, with 11 bases lying between them. This CDR3 spans 13 amino acids. Germline V gene sequence: CDR1 SGDLS, CDR2 YYNGEE. The DNA of the CDR3 is TGTGCCAGCAGCGTAGCTACCCGCACTGAGCTGTTTTTT. The encoded protein is CASSVATRTELFF.

This clone showed up just a few times. The chain recombines TRBV19 with TRBJ1-2, with D possibly TRBD1 on 5 matching bases. This CDR3 region has 16 residues. CDR1 is LNHDA, CDR2 SQIVND, per germline (reference sequence). Trimming took off 5 bases at V and 2 bases at J, with 18 bases between the two ends. In nucleotides, the CDR3 is TGTGCCAGTAGTGAAACCTCCTTTGGGGGGAACTATGGCTACACCTTC. Encoded protein: CASSETSFGGNYGYTF.

This clone was seen a single time. CDR3 nucleotide sequence: TGCGCCAGCAGCCAAGATCCCAACCGACAGACCAACTATGGCTACACCTTC. It codes for CASSQDPNRQTNYGYTF. The V call is TRBV4-1, the J call TRBJ1-2, with D perhaps matching TRBD1 (5 bases). Per germline, CDR1 MGHRA and CDR2 YSYEKL. The CDR3 consists of 17 residues. Trimming stripped 0 bases from V and 2 bases from J, with 16 bases between.

The chain employs TRBV30 and TRBJ1-2, with 7 bases identical to TRBD1. Trimming removed 3 bases from V and 8 bases from J; junction bases left unmatched: 6. CDR1 and CDR2 from the germline V gene are GTSNPN and SVGIG (reference sequence). The CDR3 has 12 residues. CDR3 sequence (DNA): TGTGCCTGGAGCCGCACAGGGGTAGGCTACACCTTC. Protein: CAWSRTGVGYTF.

J is TRBJ2-7 and V is TRBV2; 10 bases line up with TRBD2. With V trimmed by 7 bases and J by 3 bases, 3 bases remained unmatched. The CDR3 sequence is 13 residues long. Germline-derived CDR1 and CDR2 are SNHLY and FYNNEI. CDR3: CASIRTSGYEQYF. CDR3 DNA sequence: TGTGCCAGCATCCGGACTAGCGGCTACGAGCAGTACTTC.